This T cell receptor beta chain was recovered during a study of blood T cells in healthy people across ages. V lost 0 bases and J lost 6, with 7 bases in between. This CDR3 has 13 residues. Germline V gene sequence: CDR1 MNHEY, CDR2 SMNVEV (reference sequence). The use of a sample-barcoded 5' primer and a J-beta primer mix characterized a second PCR of about 7 to 12 cycles. Samples each returned at least 2.5 million CDR3-containing paired-end reads. TCRdb reprocessed the 5' RACE reads via MiXCR and lists one record per CDR3 protein. The sample includes 650,000 to 950,000 distinct CDR3 sequences, about 42% seen only once; the top ten take 15% to 25%.

The TCR comes from a man in his 60s in good health. The specimen was blood. This chain joins TRBV27 and TRBJ2-3; D gene unclear. Written as DNA, the CDR3 is TGTGCCAGCAGTTTATCCTATAGCGATACGCAGTATTTT. This translates into CASSLSYSDTQYF.